The source of this T cell receptor beta chain is a study of cytomegalovirus exposure and HLA in healthy donors. Study results and limitations: The tendency of first-cohort TCR clusters to co-occur in the 90 to 150 validation repertoires was the finding of a later analysis. Using the classifier, cytomegalovirus status was reportedly diagnosed with high specificity and sensitivity.

A note on this clone: Its cognate antigen is unknown.

Measured with immunoSEQ multiplex PCR; TCRdb has only the in-frame clones, and not every one. Of 250,000 to 300,000 clones in the sample, nearly 90% were seen once. This CDR3 contains 14 residues. Per germline, CDR1 GTSNPN and CDR2 SVGIG (reference sequence). V was shortened by 3 bases and J by 1 base, with 12 bases between the two germline ends. These donors were members of the approximately 110-subject validation cohort, a group separate from the roughly 670-subject first cohort. The receptor comes from a woman between 18 and 30 years old in good health and CMV-seronegative. The sample consisted of PBMCs. The rearrangement uses TRBV30 and TRBJ1-2; D perhaps matches TRBD1 (5 bases). CDR3 bases: TGTGCCTGGAGATTGGGGCACCATAACTATGGCTACACCTTC. Its protein product is CAWRLGHHNYGYTF.